These T cell receptor beta chains were read from a single sample in a study of cytomegalovirus exposure and HLA in healthy donors. TCRdb's table, derived via immunoSEQ multiplex PCR, lists solely in-frame clones and lacks some. The repertoire holds about 140,000 clones, with around 84% as singletons. The sequenced sample was PBMCs. The source is a man aged 45-65 years in good health and CMV-seronegative. Each CDR3 is given with its conserved first and last residue. Each record gives: CDR3 length, D gene, J gene, clone size, V gene, CDR3 protein, CDR3 DNA. D genes are given only for firm matches. The size field is filled for only some rows; it gives once, few, many or a size class.

length: 15
D: TRBD1
J: TRBJ1-4
size: .
V: TRBV12-5
CDR3: CASGRRGPGGEKLFF
DNA: TGTGCTAGTGGCAGACGGGGGCCAGGGGGGGAAAAACTGTTTTTT

length: 13
D: .
J: TRBJ1-1
size: .
V: TRBV18
CDR3: CASFAPGGREAFF
DNA: TGTGCCAGCTTTGCTCCGGGGGGAAGAGAAGCTTTCTTT

length: 17
D: TRBD2
J: TRBJ2-2
size: .
V: TRBV4-2
CDR3: CASSQDRAGVGAGELFF
DNA: TGTGCCAGCAGCCAAGATAGGGCGGGAGTAGGCGCCGGGGAGCTGTTTTTT

length: 11
D: .
J: TRBJ1-2
size: .
V: TRBV28
CDR3: CGVGFAGNYTF
DNA: TGTGGCGTCGGGTTTGCAGGGAACTACACCTTC

length: 13
D: TRBD2
J: TRBJ2-5
size: .
V: TRBV4-1
CDR3: CASSLRGGETQYF
DNA: TGCGCCAGCAGTCTCCGGGGAGGGGAGACCCAGTACTTC

length: 16
D: TRBD1
J: TRBJ2-1
size: once
V: TRBV27
CDR3: CASSLSQGAFYNEQFF
DNA: TGTGCCAGCAGTTTATCGCAGGGGGCCTTTTACAATGAGCAGTTCTTC

length: 15
D: .
J: TRBJ1-3
size: once
V: TRBV7-9
CDR3: CASSLFSGTGNTIYF
DNA: TGTGCCAGCAGCTTATTTTCAGGGACTGGAAACACCATATATTTT

length: 15
D: TRBD1
J: TRBJ2-7
size: .
V: TRBV19
CDR3: CASSIGWTGGYEQYF
DNA: TGTGCCAGTAGTATAGGTTGGACAGGCGGCTACGAGCAGTACTTC

length: 14
D: .
J: TRBJ1-2
size: .
V: TRBV6-5
CDR3: CASSYSTRVDGYTF
DNA: TGTGCCAGCAGTTACTCGACCAGGGTGGATGGCTACACCTTC

length: 14
D: .
J: TRBJ1-1
size: .
V: TRBV5-1
CDR3: CASSLGTRNTEAFF
DNA: TGCGCCAGCAGCTTGGGGACAAGGAACACTGAAGCTTTCTTT

length: 13
D: TRBD1
J: TRBJ1-2
size: .
V: TRBV27
CDR3: CASKDRQNYGYTF
DNA: TGTGCCAGCAAGGACAGGCAAAACTATGGCTACACCTTC

length: 13
D: TRBD1
J: TRBJ1-2
size: .
V: TRBV6-5
CDR3: CASSYSKDRARTF
DNA: TGTGCCAGCAGTTACTCAAAGGACAGGGCGCGAACCTTC

length: 17
D: TRBD1
J: TRBJ1-5
size: few
V: TRBV7-8
CDR3: CASSLRPERQGGQPQHF
DNA: TGTGCCAGCAGCTTACGGCCCGAACGACAGGGCGGTCAGCCCCAGCATTTT

length: 13
D: TRBD1
J: TRBJ1-2
size: .
V: TRBV13
CDR3: CASSPGGGSGYTF
DNA: TGTGCCAGCAGTCCTGGAGGGGGCAGTGGCTACACCTTC

length: 15
D: TRBD2
J: TRBJ2-1
size: .
V: TRBV28
CDR3: CASIPSRAGVVEQFF
DNA: TGTGCCAGCATTCCCTCTCGAGCGGGAGTTGTTGAGCAGTTCTTC

length: 15
D: TRBD1
J: TRBJ2-7
size: few
V: TRBV2
CDR3: CASSTDRGVYNEQYF
DNA: TGTGCCAGCAGTACTGACAGGGGAGTATATAACGAGCAGTACTTC

length: 13
D: .
J: TRBJ2-7
size: .
V: TRBV5-4
CDR3: CASSLVHSYEQYF
DNA: TGTGCCAGCAGCTTGGTTCACTCCTACGAGCAGTACTTC

length: 14
D: .
J: TRBJ2-1
size: .
V: TRBV2
CDR3: CASSGVEDYNEQFF
DNA: TGTGCCAGCAGTGGTGTGGAGGATTACAATGAGCAGTTCTTC

length: 13
D: TRBD2
J: TRBJ2-7
size: .
V: TRBV28
CDR3: CASSQSGGYEQYF
DNA: TGTGCCAGCAGTCAGAGCGGGGGCTACGAGCAGTACTTC

length: 16
D: TRBD1
J: TRBJ2-2
size: few
V: TRBV5-1
CDR3: CASSYIQGLGTGELFF
DNA: TGCGCCAGCAGCTACATACAGGGGTTAGGCACCGGGGAGCTGTTTTTT

length: 16
D: .
J: TRBJ2-7
size: .
V: TRBV6-5
CDR3: CASSSRRGGVPDEQYF
DNA: TGTGCCAGCAGTTCACGAAGGGGGGGGGTACCCGACGAGCAGTACTTC

length: 16
D: TRBD1
J: TRBJ2-7
size: .
V: TRBV15
CDR3: CATSRDLPGQGYEQYF
DNA: TGTGCCACCAGCAGAGATTTGCCGGGACAGGGCTACGAGCAGTACTTC